The source of this T cell receptor beta chain is a study of shared clonotypes between healthy human individuals. Assay used: immunoSEQ multiplex PCR; TCRdb lists only in-frame clones, some missing. Among 520,000 or so clones listed, about four fifths were seen once. The clonotype was recovered from a woman aged 40 to 50 in good health. Some clones in this sample may be carry-over from other donors' samples. Sequencing used PBMCs.

The CDR3 is CASSLAGTQPQHF. CDR3 nucleotides: TGTGCCAGCAGCTTAGCAGGGACGCAGCCCCAGCATTTT. The genes are TRBV7-2 and TRBJ1-5, with D tentatively TRBD1 (5 bases). Trimming removed 0 bases at V and 7 bases at J, with 7 bases between. Germline V gives CDR1 SGHTA, CDR2 FQGNSA. This CDR3 is built from 13 residues.